The subject of this entry is one TCR beta chain. Its antigen is unidentified. PCR involved 60 Vbeta and 13 Jbeta primers. Here immunoSEQ multiplex PCR was the method, and the copy in TCRdb shows in-frame clones only, minus some. The data hold around 53,000 clones, with around four fifths observed a single time. The sample is drawn from a study of cytomegalovirus exposure and HLA in healthy donors. Whole-study context: Membership in the Caucasian-associated ancestry cluster was found for approximately 85% of 350 to 450 genotyped donors.

The CDR3 is 12 amino acids. Germline V CDR1 and CDR2: SGHTA, FQGNSA. V lost 4 bases to trimming and J lost 6 bases, with 10 bases between them. Study-level results: Later analysis identified a missense DCLRE1C variant that was linked to TCR beta V- and J-gene trimming. Analyzed later, association rates of TCRs varied across HLA loci, with DRB1 most and HLA-C fewest. An analysis that was carried out later associated 17,000 or so TCR beta sequences with HLA alleles at 0.05 false discovery rate.

The clonotype comes from a man younger than 45 in good health and CMV-seronegative. Sequencing was done on a sample of PBMCs. The chain couples TRBV7-2 to TRBJ2-7, with D unclear. The chain's CDR3 is CASSWAGSEQYF. In DNA form, the CDR3 reads TGTGCCAGCAGCTGGGCCGGATCCGAGCAGTACTTC.